These 29 T cell receptor beta chains originate from one sample sequenced in a study of blood T cell repertoires in COVID-19. Repertoires were generated with immunoSEQ multiplex PCR, while TCRdb's copy carries only in-frame clones and drops some. The table has about 36,000 clones, roughly 77% seen once. The sequencing sample was made of peripheral blood. The receptors shown here come from a human donor in a cohort sampled during active or convalescent COVID-19. The donor label of this sample is uncertain.

J is TRBJ2-5 and V is TRBV5-4; the match to TRBD2 covers 9 bases. Germline CDR1 and CDR2: SGHNT and YYREEE (reference sequence). After removal of 0 bases from V and 9 bases from J, the junction contained 15 bases not matched to a gene. There are 17 residues in the CDR3. CDR3 sequence reads: CASSLARSSGTPEAQYF. The CDR3 DNA is TGTGCCAGCAGCTTGGCCAGGTCTAGCGGGACCCCCGAGGCCCAGTACTTC.

This chain links TRBV4-1 with TRBJ2-6; tentative D call: TRBD1 (5 bases). Germline loops: CDR1 MGHRA, CDR2 YSYEKL. This CDR3 is built from 15 residues. V lost 4 bases to trimming and J lost 1 base, with 8 bases between them. DNA of the CDR3: TGCGCCAGCAGCCCCCAGGGTTCTGGGGCCAACGTCCTGACTTTC. Protein sequence: CASSPQGSGANVLTF.

The gene calls are TRBV29-1 and TRBJ2-3; 12 nucleotides align to TRBD2. Germline CDR1 SQVTM, CDR2 ANQGSEA. The J segment lost 1 base and the V segment lost 3 bases, leaving 2 bases of the junction unmatched. This CDR3 has 15 residues. CDR3 in DNA: TGCAGCGTTGATGGGACTAGCGGGCGCACAGATACGCAGTATTTT. The encoded protein is CSVDGTSGRTDTQYF.

The V call is TRBV19, the J call TRBJ1-1; D is possibly TRBD1 (5 bases). Germline-derived CDR1 and CDR2 are LNHDA and SQIVND (reference sequence). V was pared by 3 bases and J by 4 bases, with 12 bases between. This CDR3 is built from 14 residues. The DNA of the CDR3 is TGTGCCAGTAGTATGGGGGGAGAGGGCACTGAAGCTTTCTTT. Protein product: CASSMGGEGTEAFF.

This sequence joins TRBV2 and TRBJ2-7, with 12 bases matching TRBD2. Trimming took 3 bases from V and 9 from J; bases not matched to a gene: 6. Per the germline V gene, CDR1 is SNHLY and CDR2 is FYNNEI. The CDR3 consists of 14 residues. The CDR3 is CASSDQGLAGVQYF. CDR3 bases: TGTGCCAGCAGTGATCAGGGACTAGCGGGCGTGCAGTACTTC.

This chain links TRBV5-4 with TRBJ2-1; 7 nucleotides agree with TRBD2. The germline V gene has CDR1 SGHNT and CDR2 YYREEE (reference sequence). Trimming at V came to 6 bases and at J to 3 bases, leaving 6 bases not matched to a gene. This CDR3 is built from 14 residues. DNA for the CDR3: TGTGCCAGCAACTTAGCGGGCCTCTACAATGAGCAGTTCTTC. Its protein product is CASNLAGLYNEQFF.

This clone came up once. The rearrangement links TRBV9 to TRBJ2-1, with 8 nucleotides matching TRBD2. Germline V gene data show CDR1 as SGDLS and CDR2 as YYNGEE. CDR3 length equals 16 residues. The ends lost 3 bases at V and 2 bases at J; junction bases unmatched: 7. CDR3 nucleotide sequence: TGTGCCAGCAGCGACGTACCAGCGGGGGCCTACAATGAGCAGTTCTTC. Protein: CASSDVPAGAYNEQFF.

The gene calls are TRBV28 and TRBJ1-1; D may be TRBD1 (6 bases). CDR1 and CDR2 (germline): MDHEN, SYDVKM. The CDR3 length is 15 residues. V lost 7 bases to trimming and J lost 0 bases, with 15 bases between them. Here the CDR3 reads CASTPPTGMNTEAFF. CDR3 nucleotides: TGTGCCAGCACCCCCCCAACAGGGATGAACACTGAAGCTTTCTTT.

V and J are TRBV3-1 (or the pseudogene TRBV3-2) and TRBJ1-6, with TRBD1 identical over 7 bases. Trimming took 2 bases from V and 7 from J; bases not matched to a gene: 5. Per germline, CDR1 LGHDT and CDR2 YNNKEL (reference sequence). The CDR3 is 15 amino acids. DNA of the CDR3: TGTGCCAGCAGCCAACGACAGGGAGGAAATTCACCCCTCCACTTT. Protein sequence: CASSQRQGGNSPLHF.

DNA for the CDR3: TGTGCCAGTAGTATAGCCGTAGCGGGAGCGCGAGATACGCAGTATTTT. This encodes CASSIAVAGARDTQYF. V usage is TRBV19 and J usage is TRBJ2-3, with 9 bases matching TRBD2. There are 16 residues in the CDR3. Germline trimming cut 1 base from V and 5 bases from J; bases unmatched to any gene: 7. Germline CDR1 LNHDA, CDR2 SQIVND (reference sequence).

This clone was detected a few times. This rearrangement joins TRBV11-2 to TRBJ2-7, with 7 bases matching TRBD2. Germline loops: CDR1 SGHAT, CDR2 FQNNGV. The CDR3 runs to 13 residues. J was trimmed by 4 bases and V by 2 bases; bases with no gene match: 2. CDR3 nucleotide sequence: TGTGCCAGCAGCTTAACCGGGAGGTACGAGCAGTACTTC. It yields the protein CASSLTGRYEQYF.

The chain couples TRBV19 to TRBJ1-2; 9 bases fit TRBD1. The V and J ends lost 1 base and 7 bases, in that order; junction bases with no gene match: 10. Germline CDR1 and CDR2: LNHDA and SQIVND (reference sequence). The CDR3 contains 16 residues. CDR3 protein: CASSIGGLTGGSGYTF. The CDR3 DNA reads TGTGCCAGTAGTATAGGGGGACTAACAGGGGGCAGTGGCTACACCTTC. The full variable domain, its missing parts supplied by reference TRBV19 and TRBJ1-2, is DGGITQSPKYLFRKEGQNVTLSCEQNLNHDAMYWYRQDPGQGLRLIYYSQIVNDFQKGDIAEGYSVSREKKESFPLTVTSAQKNPTAFYLCASSIGGLTGGSGYTFGSGTRLTVV.

The chain links TRBV7-2 to TRBJ2-5; possible D gene TRBD2, 5 bases. This CDR3 spans 15 amino acids. Trimming left V 0 bases short and J 2 bases short, with 10 bases between. The germline V gene encodes CDR1 SGHTA and CDR2 FQGNSA. This CDR3 is CASSLALPGQETQYF. CDR3 DNA: TGTGCCAGCAGCTTAGCCTTACCGGGGCAAGAGACCCAGTACTTC.

The V and J genes are TRBV19 and TRBJ2-3; 12 bases are a match to TRBD2. Germline trimming cut 6 bases from V and 0 bases from J; bases unmatched to any gene: 10. Germline lookup yields CDR1 LNHDA and CDR2 SQIVND (reference sequence). The CDR3 totals 18 residues. The CDR3: CASSPGLAGYSSTDTQYF. The CDR3 DNA is TGTGCCAGTAGCCCGGGACTAGCGGGTTACTCTAGCACAGATACGCAGTATTTT.

The rearrangement links TRBV7-8 to TRBJ1-6; D is unresolved. Per germline, CDR1 SGHVS and CDR2 FQNEAQ. The germline V and J ends were trimmed by 4 bases and 8 bases, with 9 bases remaining between them. The CDR3 totals 13 residues. The CDR3 protein is CASSYGTDSPLHF. CDR3 nucleotides: TGTGCCAGCAGCTATGGTACGGATTCACCCCTCCACTTT.

For this clone: No DNA is shown, since the ends of the CDR3 on it are uncertain; the CDR3 is the one TCRdb lists. Here the CDR3 reads CASSKRVGPGSDTQYF. The chain carries TRBV21-1 and TRBJ2-3; no DNA check was done on the table's D call, TRBD2. TRBV21-1 is assigned pseudogene status. From its first to its last residue, the CDR3 has 16 amino acids.

The rearrangement joins TRBV7-2 to TRBJ2-5; no definite D call. Deletions cut 7 bases from V and 0 bases from J, with 12 bases between. The CDR3 spans 14 residues. Germline V gene sequence: CDR1 SGHTA, CDR2 FQGNSA. Here the CDR3 DNA reads TGTGCCAGCACCCTCCGACGGGACCAAGAGACCCAGTACTTC. Amino acids: CASTLRRDQETQYF.

The chain joins TRBV19 to TRBJ2-5, with 9 bases aligning to TRBD1. Germline loops: CDR1 LNHDA, CDR2 SQIVND (reference sequence). Germline trimming cut 4 bases from V and 3 bases from J; bases unmatched to any gene: 9. This CDR3 contains 16 residues. The CDR3 is CASSKGRTGDKETQYF. The CDR3 DNA reads as TGTGCCAGTAGTAAAGGCCGGACAGGGGATAAAGAGACCCAGTACTTC.

The chain carries TRBV9 and TRBJ2-2, with TRBD2 as a possible D gene (6 bases). CDR1 is SGDLS, CDR2 YYNGEE, per germline. The CDR3 is made up of 18 amino acids. Trimming shortened V by 4 bases and J by 6 bases, and 25 bases separated the two germline ends. The CDR3 sequence is CASSSLPLAGRRAGELFF. DNA of the CDR3: TGTGCCAGCAGCTCCCTCCCCCTGGCGGGGCGGAGAGCCGGGGAGCTGTTTTTT.

The chain is built from TRBV28 and TRBJ1-6, with TRBD1 as a possible D gene (6 bases). V dropped 7 bases and J dropped 7 bases, with 23 bases sitting between them. The length of the CDR3 is 17 residues. Germline loops: CDR1 MDHEN, CDR2 SYDVKM. CDR3 sequence (DNA): TGTGCCAGCACCGAACGAGGGGGAAGGGGTGGGAATTCACCCCTCCACTTT. Amino acids: CASTERGGRGGNSPLHF.

In this sample, this clone turned up a few times. This chain uses TRBV2 with TRBJ1-5; tentative D call: TRBD1 (5 bases). Trimming removed 6 bases at V and 3 bases at J, with 9 bases between. The germline gives CDR1 SNHLY, CDR2 FYNNEI. CDR3 size: 13 residues. CDR3 DNA sequence: TGTGCCAGCAGGGAGGGGTCCAATCAGCCCCAGCATTTT. As protein: CASREGSNQPQHF.

The V and J genes are TRBV24-1 and TRBJ1-2; no clear D gene. V was shortened by 4 bases and J by 4 bases, with 18 bases between the two germline ends. CDR3 length: 16 residues. Germline CDR1 KGHDR, CDR2 SFDVKD. The CDR3 protein is CATSDPTQEDGYGYTF. In DNA form, the CDR3 reads TGTGCCACCAGTGACCCGACCCAGGAGGATGGCTATGGCTACACCTTC.

The sample holds a few counts of this clone. This chain uses TRBV11-2 with TRBJ2-1; TRBD2 matches at 11 bases. Germline V gene sequence: CDR1 SGHAT, CDR2 FQNNGV. This CDR3 contains 15 residues. V dropped 3 bases and J dropped 12; count of bases not matched to a gene: 10. CDR3 DNA sequence: TGTGCCAGCAGCTTTACCGGGACTAGCGGAGGGATGCAGTTCTTC. It translates to CASSFTGTSGGMQFF.

V gene TRBV11-2 combines with J gene TRBJ1-3; D call uncertain. The CDR3 spans 14 residues. CDR1 and CDR2 (germline): SGHAT, FQNNGV. Trimming pared 3 bases from V and 4 bases from J, leaving 10 bases between. CDR3 nucleotide sequence: TGTGCCAGCAGCTTGTCGGGGAGAGGAAACACCATATATTTT. Residues: CASSLSGRGNTIYF.

This clone was counted a single time. The V and J genes are TRBV5-6 and TRBJ2-7; 10 nucleotides align to TRBD1. V lost 0 bases and J lost 6; bases outside the gene matches: 3. The CDR3 spans 14 residues. Germline CDR1 and CDR2: SGHDT and YYEEEE. In DNA form, the CDR3 reads TGTGCCAGCAGCTTGGGTGACAGGGGGCGCGAGCAGTACTTC. Translation: CASSLGDRGREQYF.

The V call is TRBV9, the J call TRBJ1-3, with D possibly being TRBD1 (6 bases). From germline, CDR1 is SGDLS and CDR2 YYNGEE. CDR3 length: 16 residues. V was trimmed by 1 base and J by 4 bases, leaving 15 bases between them. The CDR3 bases are TGTGCCAGCAGCGTATCAACAGGGTTGCAAGGAAACACCATATATTTT. Its protein is CASSVSTGLQGNTIYF.

The chain combines TRBV18 with TRBJ2-2; D perhaps matches TRBD1 (6 bases). Germline V gene data show CDR1 as KGHSH and CDR2 as LQKENI. This CDR3 is built from 18 residues. V was cut by 2 bases and J by 0 bases, with 16 bases left in between. CDR3 sequence (DNA): TGTGCCAGCTCACCATCCCAGGGGAAGTCCGCGAACACCGGGGAGCTGTTTTTT. Translation: CASSPSQGKSANTGELFF.

J is TRBJ2-1 and V is TRBV2, with 8 positions matching TRBD2. Trimming took 2 bases from V and 6 from J; bases not matched to a gene: 0. Germline CDR1 reads SNHLY; CDR2 reads FYNNEI. CDR3 size: 13 residues. The CDR3 DNA follows: TGTGCCAGCAGTGAAAGCGGGAGCAATGAGCAGTTCTTC. This sequence encodes CASSESGSNEQFF.

The chain couples TRBV30 to TRBJ1-4, with D perhaps TRBD1 (5 bases). The CDR3 has 16 amino acids. The germline V gene encodes CDR1 GTSNPN and CDR2 SVGIG (reference sequence). Trimming pared 0 bases from V and 0 bases from J, leaving 11 bases between. This CDR3 reads CAWSVWRGTTNEKLFF. The CDR3 bases are TGTGCCTGGAGTGTTTGGAGGGGTACAACTAATGAAAAACTGTTTTTT.